This T cell receptor (beta chain) was retrieved from a study of control samples from healthy donors and cancer patients (dated by TCRdb to 2020 to 2021). CDR3 length: 14 amino acids, cysteine to phenylalanine. CDR3 DNA only is kept here, 42 bases in frame from base 1. Deletion took 6 bases off V and 8 bases off J, with a span of 14 bases between the germline ends. CDR1 and CDR2 are drawn from the germline V gene: SNHLY, FYNNEI. In the case of this clone: Its antigen is not yet known. No qualities accompany the bases; no much larger clone lies one base away.

The library was obtained by the immunoSEQ multiplex PCR assay. TCRdb obtained this table from immuneACCESS and retained in-frame rearrangements with V and J assigned. These tables miss some clones; where compared with another copy, unresolved V genes account for less than half of the shortfall, and the remainder is unexplained. A total of over 70,000 clones appear in this sample, less than 90% of them only once. The top ten constitute 9.5% to 10% of the sample. The chain links TRBV2 with TRBJ1-6; tentative D gene TRBD1, with 6 bases matching. Sequencing was carried out using PBMCs. The TCR was taken from a woman between 50 and 59 years old with colorectal cancer. The CDR3 corresponds to CASREQGLDSPLHF. The nucleotide sequence reads TGTGCCAGCAGAGAACAGGGTTTGGATTCACCCCTCCACTTT.